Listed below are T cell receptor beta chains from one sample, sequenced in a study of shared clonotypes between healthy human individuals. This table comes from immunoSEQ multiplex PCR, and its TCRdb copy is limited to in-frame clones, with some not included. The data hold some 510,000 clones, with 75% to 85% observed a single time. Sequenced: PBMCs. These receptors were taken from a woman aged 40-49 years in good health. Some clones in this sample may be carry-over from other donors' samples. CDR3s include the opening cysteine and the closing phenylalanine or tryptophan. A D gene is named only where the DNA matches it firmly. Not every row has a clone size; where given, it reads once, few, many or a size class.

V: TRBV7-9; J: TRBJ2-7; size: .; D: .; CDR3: CASSFGTEYEQYF; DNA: TGTGCCAGCAGCTTCGGGACGGAATACGAGCAGTACTTC
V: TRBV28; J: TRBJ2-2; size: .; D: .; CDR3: CASRGGLRTGELFF; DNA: TGTGCCTCCCGCGGAGGTTTGAGAACCGGGGAGCTGTTTTTT
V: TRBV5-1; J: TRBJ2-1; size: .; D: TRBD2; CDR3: CASSALAGGIYNEQFF; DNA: TGCGCCAGCAGCGCCCTAGCGGGAGGTATTTACAATGAGCAGTTCTTC
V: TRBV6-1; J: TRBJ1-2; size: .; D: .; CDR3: CASSELENYGYTF; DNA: TGTGCCAGCAGTGAATTAGAGAACTATGGCTACACCTTC
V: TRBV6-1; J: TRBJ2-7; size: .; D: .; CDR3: CASSAPDYEQYF; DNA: TGTGCCAGCAGCGCCCCCGACTACGAGCAGTACTTC
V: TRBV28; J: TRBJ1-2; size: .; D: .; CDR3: CASSLMRADGYTF; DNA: TGTGCCAGCAGTTTAATGAGGGCGGATGGCTACACCTTC
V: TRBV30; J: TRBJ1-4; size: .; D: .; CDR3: CAWSVQGGEKLFF; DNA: TGTGCCTGGAGTGTACAGGGTGGTGAAAAACTGTTTTTT
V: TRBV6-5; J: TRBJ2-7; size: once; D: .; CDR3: CASRRLGTGIGEQYF; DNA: TGTGCCAGCAGAAGACTAGGGACTGGGATCGGGGAGCAGTACTTC
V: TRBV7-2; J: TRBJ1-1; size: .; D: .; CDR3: CASSSQVNTEAFF; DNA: TGTGCCAGCAGCTCCCAGGTAAACACTGAAGCTTTCTTT
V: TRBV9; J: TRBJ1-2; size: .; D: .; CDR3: CASSLQHIYGYTF; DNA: TGTGCCAGCAGCCTCCAACACATCTATGGCTACACCTTC
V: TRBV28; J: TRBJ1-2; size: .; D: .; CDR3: CASSSYHNGGENYGYTF; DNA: TGTGCCAGCAGTTCCTATCACAATGGGGGGGAAAACTATGGCTACACCTTC
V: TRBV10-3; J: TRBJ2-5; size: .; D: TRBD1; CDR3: CAISEPDRGPETQYF; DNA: TGTGCCATCAGTGAGCCGGACAGGGGGCCCGAGACCCAGTACTTC
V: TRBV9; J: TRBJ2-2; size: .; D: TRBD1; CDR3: CASSVVVGGRAGELFF; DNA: TGTGCCAGCAGCGTAGTAGTAGGGGGCCGAGCCGGGGAGCTGTTTTTT
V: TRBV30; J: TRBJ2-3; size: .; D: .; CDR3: CAWSWGTDTQYF; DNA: TGTGCCTGGAGTTGGGGGACAGATACGCAGTATTTT
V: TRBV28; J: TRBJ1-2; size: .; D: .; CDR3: CASSSGRGRGYTF; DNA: TGTGCCAGCAGTTCGGGCAGGGGACGTGGCTACACCTTC
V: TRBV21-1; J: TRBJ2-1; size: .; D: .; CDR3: CASSSNRRASEQFF; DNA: TGTGCCAGCAGCTCAAACCGGCGGGCGAGTGAGCAGTTCTTC
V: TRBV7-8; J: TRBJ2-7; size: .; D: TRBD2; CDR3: CASSLVKKRGLREQYF; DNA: TGTGCCAGCAGCTTAGTAAAAAAGAGGGGACTACGCGAGCAGTACTTC
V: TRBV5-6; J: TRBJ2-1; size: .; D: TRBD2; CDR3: CASSLEMGRELAYNEQFF; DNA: TGTGCCAGCAGCTTGGAGATGGGGCGGGAGCTGGCCTACAATGAGCAGTTCTTC
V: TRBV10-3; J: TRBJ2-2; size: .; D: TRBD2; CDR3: CAISAAGGGRVTGELFF; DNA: TGTGCCATCAGTGCCGCCGGAGGAGGGAGGGTGACCGGGGAGCTGTTTTTT
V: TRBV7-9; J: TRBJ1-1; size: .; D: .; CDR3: CASSAGRDTEAFF; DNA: TGTGCCAGCAGCGCAGGGCGGGACACTGAAGCTTTCTTT
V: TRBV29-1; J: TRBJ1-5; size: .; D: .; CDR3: CSVAGTSTQPQHF; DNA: TGCAGCGTTGCCGGGACATCGACTCAGCCCCAGCATTTT
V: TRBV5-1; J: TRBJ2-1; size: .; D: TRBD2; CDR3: CASSNGLADYNEQFF; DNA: TGCGCCAGCAGCAACGGACTAGCGGACTACAATGAGCAGTTCTTC
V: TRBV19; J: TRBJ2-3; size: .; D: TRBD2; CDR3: CASSIGVAGGPGTDTQYF; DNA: TGTGCCAGTAGTATCGGGGTAGCGGGAGGGCCTGGCACAGATACGCAGTATTTT
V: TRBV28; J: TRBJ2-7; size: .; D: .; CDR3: CASTPPGGGWKEHEQYF; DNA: TGTGCCAGCACCCCCCCGGGTGGGGGATGGAAGGAACACGAGCAGTACTTC
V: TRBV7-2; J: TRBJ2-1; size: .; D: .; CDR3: CASSYSGSIYNEQFF; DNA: TGTGCCAGCAGCTATAGCGGATCTATCTACAATGAGCAGTTCTTC
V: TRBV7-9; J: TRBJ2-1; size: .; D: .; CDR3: CASSLDRAREQFF; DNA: TGTGCCAGCAGCTTAGACAGGGCGAGGGAGCAGTTCTTC
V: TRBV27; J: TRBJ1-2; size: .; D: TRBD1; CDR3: CASSPRQGAYGYTF; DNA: TGTGCCAGCAGTCCCAGACAGGGTGCCTATGGCTACACCTTC
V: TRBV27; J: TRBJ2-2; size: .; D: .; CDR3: CASSLLPGLALNTGELFF; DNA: TGTGCCAGCAGTTTATTGCCCGGATTAGCCCTGAACACCGGGGAGCTGTTTTTT
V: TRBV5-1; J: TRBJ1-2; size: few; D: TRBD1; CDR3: CASSLEGTGSYNWGYTF; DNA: TGCGCCAGCAGCTTGGAAGGGACAGGGAGTTACAACTGGGGCTACACCTTC
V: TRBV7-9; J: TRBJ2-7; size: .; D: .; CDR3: CASSYFFNEQYF; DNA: TGTGCCAGCAGCTACTTCTTCAACGAGCAGTACTTC
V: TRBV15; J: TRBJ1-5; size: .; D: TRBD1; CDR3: CATSRAGGARHQPQHF; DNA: TGTGCCACCAGCAGAGCAGGGGGCGCACGGCATCAGCCCCAGCATTTT
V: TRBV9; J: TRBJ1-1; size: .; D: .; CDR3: CASSAQRNTEAFF; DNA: TGTGCCAGCAGCGCCCAGAGGAACACTGAAGCTTTCTTT
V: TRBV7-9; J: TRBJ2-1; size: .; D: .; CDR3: CASINLQGSYEQFF; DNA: TGTGCCAGCATCAACCTACAGGGATCCTATGAGCAGTTCTTC
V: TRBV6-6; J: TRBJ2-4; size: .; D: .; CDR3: CASSYSPRTPENIQYF; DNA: TGTGCCAGCAGTTACTCTCCTAGGACACCCGAAAACATTCAGTACTTC
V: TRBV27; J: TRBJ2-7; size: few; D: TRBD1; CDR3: CASSTTGQVFYEQYF; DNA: TGTGCCAGCAGCACAACGGGACAGGTTTTCTACGAGCAGTACTTC
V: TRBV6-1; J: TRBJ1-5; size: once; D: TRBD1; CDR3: CASSGQGVIGNQPQHF; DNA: TGTGCCAGCAGTGGACAGGGTGTTATTGGGAATCAGCCCCAGCATTTT
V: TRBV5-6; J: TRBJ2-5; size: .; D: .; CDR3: CASSRAGYSETQYF; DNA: TGTGCCAGCAGCCGTGCGGGGTATTCGGAGACCCAGTACTTC
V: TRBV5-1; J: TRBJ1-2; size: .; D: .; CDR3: CASSLASGEGYGYTF; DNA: TGCGCCAGCAGCTTGGCTTCAGGGGAGGGGTATGGCTACACCTTC
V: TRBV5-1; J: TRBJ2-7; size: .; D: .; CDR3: CASSPVDISYEQYF; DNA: TGCGCCAGCAGCCCTGTGGACATCTCCTACGAGCAGTACTTC
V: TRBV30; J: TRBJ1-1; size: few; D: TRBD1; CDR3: CAWSPRDRARNTEAFF; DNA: TGTGCCTGGAGTCCCCGGGACAGGGCCCGGAACACTGAAGCTTTCTTT
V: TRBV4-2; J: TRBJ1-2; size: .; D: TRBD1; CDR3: CASSQDPGTGLGYTF; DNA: TGTGCCAGCAGCCAAGACCCCGGGACAGGGCTCGGCTACACCTTC
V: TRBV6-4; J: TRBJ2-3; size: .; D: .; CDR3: CASSDRQGTDTQYF; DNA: TGTGCCAGCAGTGACCGGCAGGGCACAGATACGCAGTATTTT
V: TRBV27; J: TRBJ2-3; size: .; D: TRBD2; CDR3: CASSAGTSGADTQYF; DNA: TGTGCCAGCAGCGCCGGGACTAGCGGGGCAGATACGCAGTATTTT
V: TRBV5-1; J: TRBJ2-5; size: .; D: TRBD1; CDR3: CASSYGTGAGETQYF; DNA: TGCGCCAGCAGCTACGGGACAGGAGCAGGAGAGACCCAGTACTTC
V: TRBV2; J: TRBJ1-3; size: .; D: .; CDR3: CASGFDPYSGNTIYF; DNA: TGTGCCAGCGGATTTGACCCTTACTCTGGAAACACCATATATTTT
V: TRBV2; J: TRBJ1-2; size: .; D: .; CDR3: CASSELTDNYGYTF; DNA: TGTGCCAGCAGTGAGCTCACAGATAACTATGGCTACACCTTC
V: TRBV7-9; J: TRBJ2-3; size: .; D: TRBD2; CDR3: CASSLGAGTINTDTQYF; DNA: TGTGCCAGCAGCTTAGGTGCCGGGACTATAAACACAGATACGCAGTATTTT
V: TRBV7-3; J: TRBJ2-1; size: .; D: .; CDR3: CASSPGANNEQFF; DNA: TGTGCCAGCAGCCCCGGGGCGAACAATGAGCAGTTCTTC
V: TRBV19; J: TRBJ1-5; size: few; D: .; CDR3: CASSLYPGAQHF; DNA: TGTGCCAGTAGTCTCTACCCTGGGGCCCAGCATTTT